The clone carrying this T cell receptor beta chain was seen at least ten times. The antigen remains undetermined. Blood genomic DNA input for TRB amplification was about 250-500 ng. The CDR3 length is 14 residues. Germline CDR1 and CDR2: MRHNA and SNTAGT. The V gene lost 5 bases and the J gene lost 4 bases, with 13 bases spanning the gap. The sample originates from a study of T and B cells in COVID-19 patients. About the study: Recovered patients mostly had mild to moderate COVID-19 managed as outpatients. Of approximately 21 active-infection patients, approximately twelve were critically ill with mechanical ventilation or extracorporeal membrane oxygenation. Study-wide findings and caveats: Patients with COVID-19 reportedly showed strongly skewed T cell receptor beta variable and joining gene usage. Highly clonal in active COVID-19, TRB repertoires exceeded healthy-donor diversity and richness at recovery.

BIOMED2 TRB-A/B primer pools were used in multiplex TRB PCR. TCRdb analysed the multiplex PCR reads with MiXCR anew, one entry per CDR3 protein. Among approximately 17,000 distinct CDR3 sequences listed, over 25% were seen once. This TCR was sampled from a human donor who had recovered from COVID-19. The material sequenced was blood. The chain is built from TRBV6-4 and TRBJ2-3, with D possibly TRBD1 on 6 matching bases. CDR3 protein: CASSIGQGPDTQYF. As DNA, the CDR3 is TGTGCCAGCAGTATAGGGCAGGGGCCAGATACGCAGTATTTT.